The source of this T cell receptor (beta chain) is a study of T cell responses to AZD1222 COVID-19 vaccine. The method was immunoSEQ multiplex PCR; TCRdb's version includes in-frame clones alone and lacks a portion of them. Here the sample spans 95,000 to 150,000 clones, about 92% being singletons. With regard to this clone: As yet, its antigen is unknown.

Study-wide findings and caveats: Reports indicate that nearly half of spike-specific TCRs are directed at unmutated variant regions. With two AZD1222 doses given, Spike-specific TCR breadth and depth both rose. No repertoire was sampled before or during the peak T cell response, only after it.

This CDR3 is built from 16 residues. The V end was cut by 8 bases, the J end by 3 bases, with 21 bases between. Germline loops: CDR1 MNHEY, CDR2 SMNVEV (reference sequence). The chain is built from TRBV27 and TRBJ2-3, with D perhaps TRBD2 (5 bases). The clonotype originates from an adult in good health. This sample comprised peripheral blood, obtained on day 0 of AZD1222 vaccination. CDR3 nucleotide sequence: TGTGCCAGCTCGCGGAGTCGGGGAGTCGGGACAGATACGCAGTATTTT. The encoded protein is CASSRSRGVGTDTQYF.